The T cell receptor (beta chain) under discussion was sequenced for a study of early T cells in non-severe SARS-CoV-2 infection (dated by TCRdb to the early 2020s). The study in broad terms: Bulk RNA from unsorted whole blood was used for TCR sequencing, so alpha and beta chains could not be paired.

This clonotype has ten or more counts. Its antigen target is currently unknown. No much larger clone is present one base from it, and per-base qualities are unavailable. This was a case-control study nested in a cohort of healthcare workers in London, UK, who had nasopharyngeal swab PCR tests and blood samples taken every week. Healthcare workers were enrolled in the week of the UK lockdown, from 23 to 31 March 2020, and were followed every week for up to roughly 15 weeks. The full study reports these points: VDJdb matching was skewed toward anti-spike CD8 responses and likely underestimated virus-specific expansions by missing private and CD4 specificities.

The method was 5' RACE. The instrument was a NextSeq 500. The TCR library protocol attached unique molecular identifiers to individual cDNA molecules to correct for sequencing error and PCR bias. TCR alpha and beta chains were both sequenced, and the abundances of alpha and beta sequences in each sample were closely correlated with each other. The original methods were these. Decombinator V4 was used to annotate the V gene, J gene and CDR3 of the TCR sequences. TCRs were defined as expanded if a significant change between any two time points was detected under a Poisson model with p below 0.0001. TCR abundances were normalised to the total number of TCRs sequenced in each sample and reported as counts per million. MAIT TCRs were defined by TRAV1-2 paired with TRAJ12, TRAJ20 or TRAJ33, and iNKT TCRs by TRAV10 paired with TRAJ18. VDJdb, accessed 1 November 2021, was searched for CMV, EBV and SARS-CoV-2 annotated TCRs, excluding TCRs annotated for multiple antigens. Through fastp at Q25 and MiXCR, TCRdb rebuilt clones from the public reads, retaining in-frame beta chains. Each CDR3 protein appears once, grouped with its most common genes and DNA. None of the V and J calls come from the authors' own analysis; TCRdb made them. This sample comprises roughly 48,000 distinct CDR3 sequences, around 5.2% of them detected only once. Around 4.1% of the sample comes from the top ten.

Reading from cysteine to phenylalanine, the CDR3 counts 14 amino acids. Only the CDR3 DNA stays, 42 bases, in frame from base 1. V sheds 2 bases and J sheds 0 bases, leaving 6 bases between their ends. The germline V gene gives CDR1 as SGDLS and CDR2 as YYNGEE. The sequence derives from an adult who was a healthcare worker with PCR-confirmed SARS-CoV-2 infection or an uninfected control (not recorded which). The chain joins TRBV9 to TRBJ1-3; no D segment can be confidently identified. The sequencing input was whole blood. CDR3 loop: CASSVQSSGNTIYF. The sequenced DNA is TGTGCCAGCAGCGTCCAGAGCTCTGGAAACACCATATATTTT.